These 15 T cell receptor beta chains were all obtained from the same sample, sequenced in a study of blood T cells in healthy people across ages. PCR was performed a second time for about 7 to 11 cycles using a sample-barcoded 5' primer and a J-beta primer mix. Via MiXCR, TCRdb re-called the 5' RACE reads, giving one row per CDR3 protein. The sample shows 1.5 million to 2 million distinct CDR3 sequences, 28% of them seen only once. Material for sequencing was blood. The receptors shown here come from a woman aged 25 to 45 in good health.

The V and J genes are TRBV20-1 and TRBJ2-5; 7 positions match TRBD1. Trimming cost V 3 bases and J 0 bases; bases outside gene matches: 7. CDR3 size: 15 residues. Germline-derived CDR1 and CDR2 are DFQATT and SNEGSKA (reference sequence). As DNA, the CDR3 is TGCAGTGCTAGCCGAGACAGGGATTACCAAGAGACCCAGTACTTC. Encoded protein: CSASRDRDYQETQYF.

The rearrangement uses TRBV24-1 and TRBJ2-5; D is unresolved. The end of the DNA fits TRBJ2-7 better, so the J call may be wrong. Germline CDR1 and CDR2: KGHDR and SFDVKD. This CDR3 contains 14 residues. The CDR3 DNA reads as TGTGCCACCAGTGATTCACGGGCAGCCTACGAGCAGTACTTC. This encodes CATSDSRAAYEQYF.

Details on this clonotype: This may be a read error: a much more frequent sequence differs by one nucleotide. J is TRBJ1-6 and V is TRBV7-2; D is ambiguous. The CDR3 covers 13 residues. The V gene's germline CDR1 is SGHTA and CDR2 FQGNSA. Here the CDR3 reads CASSPGVNLPLHF. CDR3 bases: TGTGCCAGCAGCCCAGGTGTGAATTTACCCCTCCACTTT.

The chain couples TRBV9 to TRBJ2-4; TRBD2 matches 14 bases. The J call could be wrong; TRBJ2-7 is a better fit for the DNA end. The germline gives CDR1 SGDLS, CDR2 YYNGEE. The CDR3 extends over 19 amino acids. The CDR3 coding sequence is TGTGCCAGCAGCCGCCAGACCGGGACTAGCGGGAGCTCCAGTGACGAGCAGTACTTC. As protein: CASSRQTGTSGSSSDEQYF.

The chain links TRBV12-3 or TRBV12-4 to TRBJ2-3; TRBD2 aligns across 8 bases. Unmatched junction bases numbered 6, after V lost 4 bases and J lost 6 bases. The CDR3 extends over 14 amino acids. The CDR3 DNA is TGTGCCAGCAGTTCCCCTCGGGAGGGGGATACGCAGTATTTT. Translation: CASSSPREGDTQYF.

This clonotype was recorded a few times. The chain employs TRBV12-3 or TRBV12-4 and TRBJ2-7; TRBD1 matches 10 bases. This CDR3 contains 16 residues. J gave up 2 bases and V 4 bases, and 8 bases lay outside the gene matches. CDR3 sequence: CASSSDRGQGAYEQYF. CDR3 coding DNA: TGTGCCAGCAGTTCTGACCGTGGACAGGGGGCCTACGAGCAGTACTTC.

In nucleotides, the CDR3 is TGTGCCAGCAGTCAACGAGAGATCATATACGAGCAGTACTTC. It is translated as CASSQREIIYEQYF. This chain links TRBV14 with TRBJ2-7; D ambiguous. Looked up from germline, CDR1 is SGHDN and CDR2 is FVKESK. V gave up 6 bases and J gave up 4 bases, with 16 bases separating them. The CDR3 extends over 14 amino acids.

At least ten counts were recorded for this clonotype. This chain connects TRBV5-1 to TRBJ1-2, with D unresolved. The CDR3 has 13 residues. V lost 0 bases, J lost 7 bases, and 10 bases lay in between. Germline V CDR1 and CDR2: SGHRS, YFSETQ. In DNA, the CDR3 is TGCGCCAGCAGCTTGGATAACAACCTTGGCTACACCTTC. This encodes CASSLDNNLGYTF.

Many counts were recorded for this clonotype. V is TRBV20-1 and J is TRBJ2-7; 12 bases line up with TRBD1. The CDR3 has 13 residues. Germline CDR1 and CDR2: DFQATT and SNEGSKA (reference sequence). The J segment lost 6 bases and the V segment lost 4 bases, leaving 4 bases of the junction unmatched. The CDR3 coding sequence is TGCAGTGCTATCGGGACAGGGGGCACCGAGCAGTACTTC. Residues: CSAIGTGGTEQYF.

The V gene is TRBV11-2, the J gene TRBJ2-7, with 9 positions matching TRBD1. CDR3 length: 18 amino acids. Germline V gives CDR1 SGHAT, CDR2 FQNNGV. Trimming removed 1 base from V and 5 bases from J; junction bases left unmatched: 15. The CDR3 nucleotides are TGTGCCAGCAGCTTAGGGGGACAGGGTCGGGGTCGAAACGACGAGCAGTACTTC. This encodes CASSLGGQGRGRNDEQYF. Full variable domain (remainder filled in from reference TRBV11-2 and TRBJ2-7): EAGVAQSPRYKIIEKRQSVAFWCNPISGHATLYWYQQILGQGPKLLIQFQNNGVVDDSQLPKDRFSAERLKGVDSTLKIQPAKLEDSAVYLCASSLGGQGRGRNDEQYFGPGTRLTVT.

This clonotype was recorded a few times. The V gene is TRBV7-2, the J gene TRBJ1-2, with 7 nucleotides matching TRBD1. Germline trimming cut 1 base from V and 7 bases from J; bases unmatched to any gene: 6. CDR1 SGHTA and CDR2 FQGNSA come from the germline V gene. CDR3 length: 14 residues. CDR3 coding DNA: TGTGCCAGCAGCTTAGTCCGACAGGGCCTTGGCTACACCTTC. The encoded protein is CASSLVRQGLGYTF. The whole variable domain, remainder taken from reference TRBV7-2 and TRBJ1-2, is GAGVSQSPSNKVTEKGKDVELRCDPISGHTALYWYRQSLGQGLEFLIYFQGNSAPDKSGLPSDRFSAERTGGSVSTLTIQRTQQEDSAVYLCASSLVRQGLGYTFGSGTRLTVV.

This clonotype was observed a few times. The CDR3 region has the DNA TGCAGCGTGGAAACAGGGGGCCACGAGCAGTACTTC. Translation gives CSVETGGHEQYF. This chain joins TRBV29-1 and TRBJ2-7, with 9 nucleotides matching TRBD1. Germline V gene data show CDR1 as SQVTM and CDR2 as ANQGSEA. The CDR3 has 12 residues. J was trimmed by 5 bases and V by 6 bases; bases with no gene match: 5.

V is TRBV20-1 and J is TRBJ2-3; D might be TRBD2 (5 bases). This CDR3 has 15 residues. V gave up 3 bases and J gave up 0 bases, with 13 bases separating them. Germline CDR1 is DFQATT and CDR2 is SNEGSKA (reference sequence). The CDR3 DNA reads as TGCAGTGCTAGCAGCCGGGAAAGGAGCACAGATACGCAGTATTTT. It specifies CSASSRERSTDTQYF.

This chain uses TRBV7-7 with TRBJ2-5, with D hard to call. Deletions cut 11 bases from V and 7 bases from J, with 14 bases between. The germline V gene encodes CDR1 SSHAT and CDR2 FNYEAQ (reference sequence). The CDR3 has 11 amino acids. CDR3 DNA: TGTGCCTCTTATGAATGGCGGACCCAGTACTTC. Translating gives CASYEWRTQYF.

The V and J genes are TRBV3-1 and TRBJ2-3; D may match TRBD1 or TRBD2 (5 bases each). The CDR3 sequence is 13 residues long. In germline, CDR1 is LGHDT, CDR2 YNNKEL (reference sequence). Trimming shortened V by 4 bases and J by 7 bases, and 12 bases separated the two germline ends. Here the CDR3 DNA reads TGTGCCAGCAGCCTAATGGGGGTTTATACGCAGTATTTT. Protein: CASSLMGVYTQYF.